This TCR beta chain was recovered during a study of blood T cell repertoires in COVID-19. Study at large: In each case, the material was cDNA or gDNA derived from T cells, B-cell-depleted T cells, or PBMCs.

This clone appeared a few times. Deletions cut 1 base from V and 7 bases from J, with 13 bases between. Germline V gene lookup returns CDR1 MNHNS and CDR2 SASEGT. The CDR3 has 15 amino acids. The study recruited people aged about 18 to 90 years across under 25 US areas. Only in-frame clones appear in the TCRdb table, and some are missing; sequencing was by immunoSEQ multiplex PCR. The sample has some 190,000 clones, roughly 80% seen once. The sample taken for sequencing was PBMCs or T cells enriched from blood (not recorded which). The receptor was derived from a man aged 55-75 years who had been exposed to COVID-19. The chain joins TRBV6-1 to TRBJ1-4; no reliable D call. The CDR3 here is CASSEEEVRAEKLFF. CDR3 DNA sequence: TGTGCCAGCAGTGAAGAGGAGGTGAGGGCTGAAAAACTGTTTTTT.